The TCR beta chain described here comes from a study (dated by TCRdb to the mid-2010s). In the study overall: The study examined whether tumor-infiltrating Tregs in breast cancer are drawn from blood Tregs or arise in situ by conversion from other CD4+ T cell subsets.

CDR1 and CDR2, looked up from the germline V gene, are SQVTM and ANQGSEA. The CDR3 runs 15 residues from the cysteine to the phenylalanine. CDR3 DNA only is kept here, 45 bases in frame from base 1. V and J lose 4 bases and 0 bases, and a span of 15 bases separates them. What the work shows at the level of the full study, not this receptor alone: The larger-cohort validation was restricted to a single TCR beta V-J rearrangement rather than whole repertoires. The greatest overlap of tumor-infiltrating Treg TCR alpha and beta sequences was with tumor naive CD4+ T cells, followed next by blood naive CD4+ T cells. In terms of TCR gene usage, tumor memory CD4+ T cells clustered together with blood and lymph node memory CD4+ cells, as well as with lymph node naive CD4+ cells.

Full-length TCR variable regions were amplified by 5' RACE PCR with constant-region reverse primers, followed by semi-nested PCR with Nested Universal Primer A. Using the ReliaPrep RNA Cell Miniprep System, total RNA was extracted, and the SMARTer RACE 5'/3' Kit was then used to reverse transcribe the RNA into 5'RACE-ready cDNA. Full-length TCR alpha and beta libraries were barcoded with multiplex adaptors and sequenced on an Illumina MiSeq. The paper's data handling went like this. For each of nine subset-tissue groups, sequencing data from the five patients were pooled, and the groups were compared by unsupervised clustering of TCR gene usage. The Morisita-Horn index was used to calculate repertoire similarity, with shared sequences weighted by how much each contributed to each repertoire. Using fastp trimming at Q25 and MiXCR clonotype assembly, TCRdb reanalyzed the public sequencing data and kept in-frame beta chains. Merged by CDR3 protein, the rows form single entries marked with the most common genes and DNA. The V and J calls shown here were made by TCRdb, not taken from the authors' results. The sample contains 9,500 to 15,000 distinct CDR3 sequences, about 53% of them found a single time. Of the sample, around 12% falls within the top ten clones.

About this clonotype: Its antigen is still unknown. The record has no base qualities; no much larger clone is one base away.

Cells that were CD4+CD25+CD127-/low were the ones isolated as Tregs. Tregs, naive and memory CD4+ T cells from tumor, blood and ipsilateral draining lymph nodes of a few breast cancer patients underwent full-length TCR alpha and beta sequencing. Tumor tissue, along with lymph nodes from ipsilateral axillary dissection, was perfused with PBS, minced, and then digested using collagenase I and hyaluronidase. FACS confirmed that the sorted cell populations were more than 90% pure. The sequencing input was tumor-infiltrating Tregs sorted from the breast tumor. This TCR was recovered from a female donor with breast cancer. The V and J genes are TRBV29-1 and TRBJ1-2, with the D segment identity uncertain. Here is the DNA: TGCAGCGTTGGCCCCAACGGGTTGGCTAACTATGGCTACACCTTC. Protein translation: CSVGPNGLANYGYTF.